This T cell receptor beta chain was profiled in a study of T cells in Graves' hyperthyroidism and ophthalmopathy. Study background: Peripheral blood draws took place at initial diagnosis, ahead of any treatment.

Germline V CDR1 and CDR2: MNHEY, SVGEGT. The CDR3 is made up of 12 amino acids. Trimming removed 3 bases at V and 8 bases at J, with 7 bases between. Template material for amplifying TCR beta CDR3 regions consisted of RNA transcripts. The primer set for the first-round RT-PCR of the TCR CDR3 was HTBI. One entry per CDR3 protein results from TCRdb running MiXCR on the multiplex PCR reads. Of hundreds of thousands of distinct CDR3 sequences in the sample, around 15% were seen once. The sample was blood. The sequence came from a woman aged 45-59 years with Graves' ophthalmopathy. The chain employs TRBV6-2 or TRBV6-3 and TRBJ1-4; D unclear. The CDR3 sequence: CASSYLGEKLFF. The CDR3 nucleotides are TGTGCCAGCAGTTATCTGGGGGAAAAACTGTTTTTT.